This entry features one TCR beta chain sequence. Its antigen remains unidentified. The PCR made use of 60 Vbeta and 13 Jbeta primers. Clones were read by immunoSEQ multiplex PCR, and TCRdb kept only the in-frame ones, dropping some. The sample carries about 180,000 clones, about 80% recorded once. This sample is drawn from a study of cytomegalovirus exposure and HLA in healthy donors. Germline CDR1 and CDR2: MNHEY and SMNVEV (reference sequence). V trimming: 6 bases; J trimming: 2 bases; junction bases outside the gene matches: 7. The CDR3 sequence is 15 residues long. Overall study results and limits: CMV serostatus was the sole immune exposure information available. Under in vitro conditions, three CMV-associated chains were confirmed as specific for CMV antigens. Among the sequence variants, a highly shared cluster was likely an artifact of sequencing.

This chain joins TRBV27 and TRBJ1-3; 7 bases align to TRBD1. This sequence originates from a man between 18 and 35 years old in good health and CMV-seronegative. Specimen: PBMCs. The DNA of the CDR3 is TGTGCCAGCAGATCCAGGGGGTCGACTGGAAACACCATATATTTT. This sequence encodes CASRSRGSTGNTIYF.